This T cell receptor (beta chain) was recovered during a study of blood T cell repertoires in COVID-19. The CDR3 has 14 residues. V lost 2 bases, J lost 5 bases, and 10 bases lay in between. Per the germline V gene, CDR1 is LNHDA and CDR2 is SQIVND (reference sequence). Measured with immunoSEQ multiplex PCR; TCRdb has only the in-frame clones, and not every one. The sample consists of fewer than 75,000 clones, 70% to 90% of them appearing once. The sequencing sample was made of peripheral blood. This receptor was taken from a man in his 60s with active or convalescent COVID-19. This chain uses TRBV19 with TRBJ1-5; D possibly corresponds to TRBD1 (6 bases). The CDR3 DNA reads TGTGCCAGTAGTATAAAAACAGGGTATCAGCCCCAGCATTTT. Translated: CASSIKTGYQPQHF. Combining the CDR3 with reference TRBV19 and TRBJ1-5 gives the whole variable domain DGGITQSPKYLFRKEGQNVTLSCEQNLNHDAMYWYRQDPGQGLRLIYYSQIVNDFQKGDIAEGYSVSREKKESFPLTVTSAQKNPTAFYLCASSIKTGYQPQHFGDGTRLSIL.